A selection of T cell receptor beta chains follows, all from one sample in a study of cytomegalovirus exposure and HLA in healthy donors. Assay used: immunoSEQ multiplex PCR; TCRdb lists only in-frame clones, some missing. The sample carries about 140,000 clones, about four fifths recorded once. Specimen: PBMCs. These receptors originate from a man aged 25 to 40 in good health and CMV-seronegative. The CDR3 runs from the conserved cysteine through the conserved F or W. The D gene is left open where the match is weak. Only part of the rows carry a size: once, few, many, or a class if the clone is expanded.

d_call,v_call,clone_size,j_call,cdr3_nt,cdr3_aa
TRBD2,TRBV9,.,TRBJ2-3,TGTGCCAGCAGCGACAGCAAGCGGGAGGGCCGAACAGATACGCAGTATTTT,CASSDSKREGRTDTQYF
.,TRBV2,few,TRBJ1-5,TGTGCCAGCAGCGACGAACCACAGGGTGATGGCAATCAGCCCCAGCATTTT,CASSDEPQGDGNQPQHF
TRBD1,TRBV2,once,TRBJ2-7,TGTGCCAGCAGTGATCCCTCGGACAGGGCGTCCTACGAGCAGTACTTC,CASSDPSDRASYEQYF
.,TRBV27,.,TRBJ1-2,TGTGCCAGCAGTTTTGGGGGACAAGAAACGCGAGGCTACACCTTC,CASSFGGQETRGYTF
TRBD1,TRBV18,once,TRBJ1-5,TGTGCCAGCTCACCACAGACAGGGGGGAGCAATCAGCCCCAGCATTTT,CASSPQTGGSNQPQHF
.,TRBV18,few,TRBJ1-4,TGTGCCAGCTCACCAGGGGCCAATGAAAAACTGTTTTTT,CASSPGANEKLFF
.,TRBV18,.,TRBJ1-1,TGTGCCAGCTCAGAGTTAGAGACTGTGAACACTGAAGCTTTCTTT,CASSELETVNTEAFF
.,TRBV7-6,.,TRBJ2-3,TGTGCCAGCAGCTCGACTCCAGATACGCAGTATTTT,CASSSTPDTQYF
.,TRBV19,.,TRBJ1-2,TGTGCCAGTAGTACGGACAGCCCGACCTATTTTGGCTACACCTTC,CASSTDSPTYFGYTF
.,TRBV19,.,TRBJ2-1,TGTGCCAGTAGTTTTCGGGGACATTCCTACAATGAGCAGTTCTTC,CASSFRGHSYNEQFF
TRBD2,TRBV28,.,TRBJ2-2,TGTGCCAGCAGTATTTCGGGGGGGATACTCGGGGAGCTGTTTTTT,CASSISGGILGELFF
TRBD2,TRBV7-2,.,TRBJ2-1,TGTGCCAGCAGCTGGGGGGGTCACAATGAGCAGTTCTTC,CASSWGGHNEQFF
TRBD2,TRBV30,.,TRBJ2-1,TGTGCCTGGAGTGCCGGACTAGGAACATACAATGAGCAGTTCTTC,CAWSAGLGTYNEQFF
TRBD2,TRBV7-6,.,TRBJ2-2,TGTGCCAGCAGCTTATATCAACTAGCGGGAAACACCGGGGAGCTGTTTTTT,CASSLYQLAGNTGELFF
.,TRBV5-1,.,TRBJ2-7,TGCGCCAGCAGCTTGGTTGGGACAAATGCCTACGAGCAGTACTTC,CASSLVGTNAYEQYF
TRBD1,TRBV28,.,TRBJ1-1,TGTGCCAGCAGTTTGGTCTCGGGACAGTTCGCTTTCTTT,CASSLVSGQFAFF
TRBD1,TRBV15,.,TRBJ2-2,TGTGCCACCAGCAGGGGAACAGGGGCCACCGGGGAGCTGTTTTTT,CATSRGTGATGELFF
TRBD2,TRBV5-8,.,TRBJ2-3,TGTGCCAGCAGCTTTGCCGGGACTAGCGGGGTAGATACGCAGTATTTT,CASSFAGTSGVDTQYF
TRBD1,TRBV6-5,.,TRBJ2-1,TGTGCCAGCAGTCCGACAGGGGGGCAATACAATGAGCAGTTCTTC,CASSPTGGQYNEQFF
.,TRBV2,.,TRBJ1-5,TGTGCCAGCAGACTCGACAGTCCCAATCAGCCCCAGCATTTT,CASRLDSPNQPQHF
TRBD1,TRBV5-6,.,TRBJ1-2,TGTGCCAGCAGCTTGGGGGACAGCTTATATGGCTACACCTTC,CASSLGDSLYGYTF